These T cell receptor beta chains were read from a single sample in a study of T cell responses to AZD1222 COVID-19 vaccine. Profiling relied on immunoSEQ multiplex PCR, and the TCRdb table lists in-frame clones only, not all of them. The profile shows about 160,000 clones, 92% of them singletons. The specimen comprised peripheral blood, sampled on day 0 of MenACWY control vaccination. All receptors derive from an adult in good health. Both conserved end residues are trimmed from each CDR3.

V	J	CDR3
TRBV18	TRBJ1-1	ASSPPPDSNTEAF
TRBV6-5	TRBJ2-5	ASNSATGRQETQY
TRBV15	TRBJ1-1	ATSGYREGDTEAF
TRBV5-4	TRBJ1-6	AAQSINSPLH
TRBV6-2/TRBV6-3	TRBJ1-3	ASSWNGNTIY
TRBV19	TRBJ1-2	ASSILRGTYGYT
TRBV2	TRBJ2-5	ASTRTGGQGAQY
TRBV6-5	TRBJ1-6	ASSYRGTDSPLH
TRBV21-1	TRBJ1-5	ASSRANQPQH
TRBV7-8	TRBJ1-4	ASSLIPGGYEKLF
TRBV6-6	TRBJ2-3	ASRKAGGPAGTQY
TRBV11-1	TRBJ2-6	ASTALFTSGANVLT
TRBV18	TRBJ1-5	ASSPRTQSNQPQH
TRBV3-1/TRBV3-2	TRBJ2-2	ASSPGLAGTGELF
TRBV7-2	TRBJ1-1	ASSPGFTEAF
TRBV2	TRBJ2-7	ASLRDSSYEQY
TRBV7-9	TRBJ1-2	ASSSTELYGYT
TRBV5-1	TRBJ2-7	ASSQVGGIHEQY
TRBV5-8	TRBJ2-2	ASSGRGARGIGELF
TRBV6-4	TRBJ2-1	ASSDSQVTHEQF
TRBV7-9	TRBJ1-1	ASSPSGEFTEAF
TRBV28	TRBJ1-2	ATGADYGYT
TRBV2	TRBJ2-7	ASSESPGQKQY
TRBV12-3/TRBV12-4	TRBJ1-2	ASSETNYGYT
TRBV6-5	TRBJ1-2	ASRRTGNYGYT
TRBV10-3	TRBJ2-7	AIRGQPTYEQY
TRBV19	TRBJ2-7	ASSWGYEQY
TRBV7-9	TRBJ2-7	ASSFAALYEQY
TRBV7-3	TRBJ2-7	ASSPEGTYEQY
TRBV2	TRBJ1-6	ASSEIGTENSPLH
TRBV4-3	TRBJ2-1	ASSQAESAGQEQF
TRBV10-3	TRBJ2-1	AISEVGTRGNEQF
TRBV3-1/TRBV3-2	TRBJ2-1	ASSQELAGANEQF
TRBV11-3	TRBJ2-2	ASSIGQRTTGELF
TRBV7-2	TRBJ2-1	ASSLGGVGHEQF
TRBV24-1	TRBJ1-2	ATSDEGIHYGYT
TRBV4-2	TRBJ1-2	ASSQEVRGDYGYT
TRBV18	TRBJ1-5	ASSRTAGGSNQPQH
TRBV2	TRBJ1-6	ASSESPSPAWGALH
TRBV5-1	TRBJ2-7	ASSRGLAGGYSYEQY
TRBV5-1	TRBJ2-7	ASSRSGTGTEEQY
TRBV30	TRBJ2-2	ALRGERGAGDTGELF
TRBV11-3	TRBJ1-4	ASSERVQNEKLF
TRBV29-1	TRBJ2-5	SVAHHTQY
TRBV7-6	TRBJ2-1	ASSWGGSYNEQF
TRBV19	TRBJ1-1	ASSWRGMNTEAF
TRBV24-1	TRBJ2-3	ATSDLTGDTQY
TRBV7-8	TRBJ1-6	ASSSRTGQNSPLH
TRBV7-2	TRBJ1-2	ASSLGPLGAGGGYT
TRBV7-8	TRBJ2-3	ASSTGQGPTDTQY
TRBV5-4	TRBJ2-5	ASSLDPRGEETQY
TRBV27	TRBJ1-5	ASSLRAGQGIFQPQH